These 22 T cell receptor beta chains were all obtained from the same sample, sequenced in a study of blood T cell repertoires in COVID-19. Produced via immunoSEQ multiplex PCR; TCRdb's table is partial and in-frame only. The sample lists a few hundred thousand clones, around 90% occurring once. Sequenced input: peripheral blood. Every receptor here comes from an older woman with COVID-19, enrolled during active disease.

Remarks on this clone: The sample contains more than one DNA sequence encoding this CDR3. The gene calls are TRBV18 and TRBJ1-3; TRBD1 agrees at 8 bases. Unmatched junction bases numbered 5, after V lost 3 bases and J lost 4 bases. The germline V gene encodes CDR1 KGHSH and CDR2 LQKENI. The CDR3 sequence is 15 residues long. CDR3 in amino acids: CASSPGQGRGNTIYF. CDR3 in DNA: TGTGCCAGCTCACCCGGACAGGGCAGGGGAAACACCATATATTTT.

This rearrangement joins TRBV5-5 to TRBJ2-7, with TRBD2 as a possible D gene (5 bases). Trimming removed 5 bases at V and 0 bases at J, with 9 bases between. There are 13 residues in the CDR3. The germline gives CDR1 SGHKS, CDR2 YYEKEE (reference sequence). In DNA form, the CDR3 reads TGTGCCAGCAGAATGGGAGACTCCTACGAGCAGTACTTC. The encoded protein is CASRMGDSYEQYF.

The chain couples TRBV7-3 to TRBJ2-3; the D gene is possibly TRBD1 (6 bases). The length of the CDR3 is 15 residues. Germline V lookup: CDR1 SGHTA, CDR2 FQGTGA. Trimming shortened V by 3 bases and J by 1 base, and 11 bases separated the two germline ends. The CDR3: CASSLQGRGTDTQYF. In nucleotides, the CDR3 is TGTGCCAGCAGCTTGCAGGGGCGCGGCACAGATACGCAGTATTTT.

V gene TRBV5-4 combines with J gene TRBJ2-1; no reliable D call. The CDR3 has 15 residues. V dropped 3 bases and J dropped 7 bases, with 17 bases sitting between them. CDR1 is SGHNT, CDR2 YYREEE, per germline (reference sequence). CDR3 bases: TGTGCCAGCAGCTCCTCGGGTGTCCGCAGAAATGAGCAGTTCTTC. Protein sequence: CASSSSGVRRNEQFF.

V gene TRBV7-6 combines with J gene TRBJ1-1, with 9 bases lining up with TRBD1. CDR1 and CDR2 from the germline V gene are SGHVS and FNYEAQ. The V gene end was trimmed by 5 bases and the J gene end by 3 bases; junction bases not matched to a gene: 7. There are 15 residues in the CDR3. CDR3 protein: CASSPWGQGDTEAFF. In DNA form, the CDR3 reads TGTGCCAGCAGCCCCTGGGGACAGGGCGACACTGAAGCTTTCTTT.

The gene calls are TRBV11-2 and TRBJ2-5; 7 nucleotides match TRBD1. Trimming at V came to 3 bases and at J to 9 bases, leaving 13 bases not matched to a gene. CDR3 size: 15 residues. CDR1 and CDR2 from the germline V gene are SGHAT and FQNNGV. The CDR3, as DNA: TGTGCCAGCAGCTTGACTACAGGGGCCCCTGGCGCCCAGTACTTC. Its translation is CASSLTTGAPGAQYF.

This sequence joins TRBV19 and TRBJ1-2; D is unresolved. This CDR3 has 14 amino acids. V lost 5 bases to trimming and J lost 5 bases, with 15 bases between them. Germline values: CDR1 LNHDA, CDR2 SQIVND (reference sequence). The CDR3 nucleotides are TGTGCCAGTAGTGGCGGGCAGGACCTATATGGCTACACCTTC. It specifies CASSGGQDLYGYTF.

The V call is TRBV14, the J call TRBJ1-2; 10 positions agree with TRBD1. CDR3 size: 15 residues. V was clipped by 3 bases and J by 4 bases; unmatched bases: 5. The germline V gene has CDR1 SGHDN and CDR2 FVKESK. CDR3 coding DNA: TGTGCCAGCAGCCAGGGACAGGGGACGGGCTATGGCTACACCTTC. Translating gives CASSQGQGTGYGYTF. The entire variable domain, with the rest obtained from reference TRBV14 and TRBJ1-2, is as follows: EAGVTQFPSHSVIEKGQTVTLRCDPISGHDNLYWYRRVMGKEIKFLLHFVKESKQDESGMPNNRFLAERTGGTYSTLKVQPAELEDSGVYFCASSQGQGTGYGYTFGSGTRLTVV.

The V and J genes are TRBV7-3 and TRBJ2-5, with 8 bases fitting TRBD2. The CDR3 runs to 15 residues. The ends lost 0 bases at V and 5 bases at J; junction bases unmatched: 5. CDR1 is SGHTA and CDR2 is FQGTGA in the germline V gene. CDR3 amino acids: CASSLTSTSGETQYF. The CDR3 DNA reads TGTGCCAGCAGCTTAACTTCAACTAGCGGCGAGACCCAGTACTTC.

The rearrangement links TRBV7-2 to TRBJ1-6, with D hard to call. The CDR3 totals 17 residues. The V end was cut by 1 base, the J end by 0 bases, with 10 bases between. The germline V gene encodes CDR1 SGHTA and CDR2 FQGNSA. As DNA, the CDR3 is TGTGCCAGCAGCTTAGTTCCAGGAAGCTCCTATAATTCACCCCTCCACTTT. Amino acid sequence: CASSLVPGSSYNSPLHF.

The chain employs TRBV7-8 and TRBJ1-3; D not certain. The CDR3 totals 14 residues. V lost 0 bases and J 4 bases, leaving 7 bases between the germline ends. Germline V lookup: CDR1 SGHVS, CDR2 FQNEAQ. The CDR3 DNA reads TGTGCCAGCAGCTTAGCACTAGGAGGAAACACCATATATTTT. This sequence encodes CASSLALGGNTIYF.

The V gene is TRBV2, the J gene TRBJ1-2; TRBD1 aligns across 7 bases. Trimming at V came to 8 bases and at J to 13 bases, leaving 16 bases not matched to a gene. CDR1 and CDR2 from the germline V gene are SNHLY and FYNNEI. This CDR3 comprises 13 residues. The CDR3 DNA follows: TGTGCCAGCTCCCAGCACGAACAGGGGTGCTGCACCTTC. Protein: CASSQHEQGCCTF.

A remark on this clone: Additional DNA sequences in this sample encode the identical CDR3. The chain uses TRBV29-1 and TRBJ1-1; D gene unclear. The CDR3 is 13 residues long. Germline lookup yields CDR1 SQVTM and CDR2 ANQGSEA. The ends were cut back, 4 bases at V and 1 base at J, with 10 bases in the middle. The CDR3 sequence: CSVGGRANTEAFF. CDR3 bases: TGCAGCGTTGGAGGTCGAGCGAACACTGAAGCTTTCTTT. Combining the CDR3 with reference TRBV29-1 and TRBJ1-1 gives the whole variable domain SAVISQKPSRDICQRGTSLTIQCQVDSQVTMMFWYRQQPGQSLTLIATANQGSEATYESGFVIDKFPISRPNLTFSTLTVSNMSPEDSSIYLCSVGGRANTEAFFGQGTRLTVV.

V is TRBV28 and J is TRBJ2-2; perhaps TRBD2 as D (6 bases). The CDR3 covers 16 residues. Per germline, CDR1 MDHEN and CDR2 SYDVKM. Trimming took 2 bases from V and 3 from J, leaving 13 bases between them. CDR3 DNA: TGTGCCAGCAGTTTACCGTGGAGGGCGGACACCGGGGAGCTGTTTTTT. This sequence encodes CASSLPWRADTGELFF. The variable domain in full, completed from reference TRBV28 and TRBJ2-2, reads DVKVTQSSRYLVKRTGEKVFLECVQDMDHENMFWYRQDPGLGLRLIYFSYDVKMKEKGDIPEGYSVSREKKERFSLILESASTNQTSMYLCASSLPWRADTGELFFGEGSRLTVL.

V is TRBV3-1 (or the pseudogene TRBV3-2) and J is TRBJ2-1; TRBD2 agrees at 8 bases. J lost 4 bases, V lost 0 bases, and 5 bases had no gene match. The CDR3 runs 16 residues. Germline CDR1 reads LGHDT; CDR2 reads YNNKEL (reference sequence). The CDR3 region has the DNA TGTGCCAGCAGCCAAGATCTGGCTAGCGGGTACAATGAGCAGTTCTTC. It translates to CASSQDLASGYNEQFF.

The genes are TRBV28 and TRBJ2-1; 15 bases are a match to TRBD2. The CDR3 contains 16 residues. After removal of 4 bases from V and 8 bases from J, the junction contained 6 bases not matched to a gene. Germline assignment: CDR1 MDHEN and CDR2 SYDVKM. CDR3 DNA: TGTGCCAGCAGTTGGGGGACTAGCGGGGGGCGGTATGAGCAGTTCTTC. Its protein is CASSWGTSGGRYEQFF. Variable domain in full (rest from reference TRBV28 and TRBJ2-1): DVKVTQSSRYLVKRTGEKVFLECVQDMDHENMFWYRQDPGLGLRLIYFSYDVKMKEKGDIPEGYSVSREKKERFSLILESASTNQTSMYLCASSWGTSGGRYEQFFGPGTRLTVL.

This chain connects TRBV13 to TRBJ2-1; TRBD2 agrees at 8 bases. Looked up from germline, CDR1 is PRHDT and CDR2 is FYEKMQ (reference sequence). The V and J ends lost 1 base and 6 bases, in that order; junction bases with no gene match: 5. This CDR3 is 15 amino acids long. The CDR3 sequence is CASSLAGGQSNEQFF. DNA for the CDR3: TGTGCCAGCAGCTTAGCGGGGGGGCAAAGCAATGAGCAGTTCTTC.

The V gene is TRBV19, the J gene TRBJ1-6; 9 bases are shared with TRBD1. Germline CDR1 LNHDA, CDR2 SQIVND (reference sequence). Losses at the gene ends were 3 bases for V and 6 bases for J; bases not matched to a gene: 3. The CDR3 is 15 amino acids. The CDR3 sequence: CASSITGGINSPLHF. The CDR3, as DNA: TGTGCCAGTAGTATTACAGGGGGCATTAATTCACCCCTCCACTTT.

The CDR3 loop reads CASSIVAGGSGGYTF. The CDR3 nucleotides are TGTGCCAGTAGTATAGTGGCAGGGGGATCGGGAGGCTACACCTTC. The chain couples TRBV19 to TRBJ1-2; 7 bases are shared with TRBD1. The V segment lost 1 base and the J segment 8 bases; nucleotides outside the gene matches: 10. This CDR3 is built from 15 residues. The germline CDR1 and CDR2 sequences are LNHDA and SQIVND (reference sequence).

V gene TRBV18 combines with J gene TRBJ2-2; weak D call: TRBD2 (6 bases). V was cut by 3 bases and J by 5 bases, with 13 bases left in between. CDR3 length equals 15 residues. CDR1 is KGHSH and CDR2 is LQKENI in the germline V gene. The CDR3 here is CASSPNRGGTGELFF. The CDR3 DNA follows: TGTGCCAGCTCACCGAACCGGGGAGGAACCGGGGAGCTGTTTTTT.

This chain uses TRBV6-1 with TRBJ1-5; 7 bases match TRBD1. J lost 3 bases, V lost 2 bases, and 4 bases had no gene match. Germline V gene data show CDR1 as MNHNS and CDR2 as SASEGT. The CDR3 is 15 residues long. Written as DNA, the CDR3 is TGTGCCAGCAGTGAAAAGGGGACAGACAATCAGCCCCAGCATTTT. It yields the protein CASSEKGTDNQPQHF.

The chain combines TRBV5-5 with TRBJ2-1, with TRBD2 identical over 8 bases. V lost 0 bases and J lost 12; bases outside the gene matches: 14. This CDR3 is 16 amino acids long. The germline V gene has CDR1 SGHKS and CDR2 YYEKEE (reference sequence). The CDR3 loop reads CASSLETAGGHKGQFF. The CDR3 bases are TGTGCCAGCAGCTTGGAGACTGCGGGGGGCCATAAAGGGCAGTTCTTC.